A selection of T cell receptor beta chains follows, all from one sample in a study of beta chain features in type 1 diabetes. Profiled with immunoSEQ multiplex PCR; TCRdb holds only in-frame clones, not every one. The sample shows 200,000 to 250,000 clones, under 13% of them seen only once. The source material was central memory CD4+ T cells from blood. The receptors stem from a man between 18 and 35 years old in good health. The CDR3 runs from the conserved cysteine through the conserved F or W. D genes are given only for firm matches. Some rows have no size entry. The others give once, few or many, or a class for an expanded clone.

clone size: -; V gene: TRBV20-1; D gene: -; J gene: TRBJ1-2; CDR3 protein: CSARPGGGYTF; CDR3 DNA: TGCAGTGCTAGACCCGGTGGGGGCTACACCTTC
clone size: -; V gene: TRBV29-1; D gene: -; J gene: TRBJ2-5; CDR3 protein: CSVRGGETQYF; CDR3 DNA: TGCAGCGTTAGGGGCGGAGAGACCCAGTACTTC
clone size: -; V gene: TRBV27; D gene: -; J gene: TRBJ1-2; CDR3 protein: CASSTLSGPRTFYTF; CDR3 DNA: TGTGCCAGCAGCACCCTCTCGGGACCCCGGACATTCTACACCTTC
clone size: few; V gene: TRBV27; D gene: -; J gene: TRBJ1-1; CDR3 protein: CASSFRGWAEAFF; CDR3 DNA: TGTGCCAGCAGTTTCCGGGGCTGGGCTGAAGCTTTCTTT
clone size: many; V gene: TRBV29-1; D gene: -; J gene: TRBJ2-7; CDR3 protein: CSVYLASSYEQYF; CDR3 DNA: TGCAGCGTTTATTTGGCTAGTTCCTACGAGCAGTACTTC
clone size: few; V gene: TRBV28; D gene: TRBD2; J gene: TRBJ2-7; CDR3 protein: CASSSPGLASYEQYF; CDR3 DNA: TGTGCCAGCAGTTCCCCGGGACTAGCAAGCTACGAGCAGTACTTC
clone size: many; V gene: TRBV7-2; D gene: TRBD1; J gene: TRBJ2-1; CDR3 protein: CASSFRTGPDNEQFF; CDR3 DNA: TGTGCCAGCAGCTTTAGGACAGGGCCGGACAATGAGCAGTTCTTC
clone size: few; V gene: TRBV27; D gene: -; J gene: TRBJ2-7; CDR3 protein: CASSNTQLREQYF; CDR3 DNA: TGTGCCAGCAGTAACACCCAACTACGCGAGCAGTACTTC
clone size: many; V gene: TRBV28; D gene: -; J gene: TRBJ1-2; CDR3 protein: CASGGINYGYTF; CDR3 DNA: TGTGCCAGCGGCGGGATTAACTATGGCTACACCTTC
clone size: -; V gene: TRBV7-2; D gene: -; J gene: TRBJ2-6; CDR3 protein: CASSLDLAGANVLTF; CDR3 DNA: TGTGCCAGCAGCTTAGACCTCGCTGGGGCCAACGTCCTGACTTTC
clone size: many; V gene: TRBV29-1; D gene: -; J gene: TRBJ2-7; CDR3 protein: CSVAFSYEQYF; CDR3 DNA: TGCAGCGTCGCGTTTTCCTACGAGCAGTACTTC
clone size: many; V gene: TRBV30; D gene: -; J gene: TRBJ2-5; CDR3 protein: CAWSVRGRETQYF; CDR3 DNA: TGTGCCTGGAGTGTACGCGGCCGAGAGACCCAGTACTTC
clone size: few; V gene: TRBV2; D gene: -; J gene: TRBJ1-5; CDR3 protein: CASSTQGSNNQPQHF; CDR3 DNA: TGTGCCAGCAGTACCCAGGGGAGCAACAATCAGCCCCAGCATTTT
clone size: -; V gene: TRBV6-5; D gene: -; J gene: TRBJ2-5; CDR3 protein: CASRRIQETQYF; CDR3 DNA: TGTGCCAGTCGACGGATCCAAGAGACCCAGTACTTC
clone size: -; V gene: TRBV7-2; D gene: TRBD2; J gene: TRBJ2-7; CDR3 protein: CASSLWREGTEQYF; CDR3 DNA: TGTGCCAGCAGCTTATGGCGGGAGGGAACCGAGCAGTACTTC
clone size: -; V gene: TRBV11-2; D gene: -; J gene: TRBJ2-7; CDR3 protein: CASSDLSSRNYEQYF; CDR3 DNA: TGTGCCAGCAGCGACCTCAGTAGCAGAAACTACGAGCAGTACTTC
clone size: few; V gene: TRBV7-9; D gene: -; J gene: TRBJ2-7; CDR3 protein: CASSLGDTFSYEQYF; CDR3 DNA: TGTGCCAGCAGCTTAGGAGACACTTTCTCCTACGAGCAGTACTTC
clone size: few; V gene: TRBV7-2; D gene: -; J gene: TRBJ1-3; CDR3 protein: CASSQRPSGNTIYF; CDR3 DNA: TGTGCCAGCAGCCAACGGCCCTCTGGAAACACCATATATTTT
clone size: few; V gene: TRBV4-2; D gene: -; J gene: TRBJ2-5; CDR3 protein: CASSPNEGVFQETQYF; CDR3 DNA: TGTGCCAGCAGCCCTAATGAGGGCGTTTTCCAAGAGACCCAGTACTTC
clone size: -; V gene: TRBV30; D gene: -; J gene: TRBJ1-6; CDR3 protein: CAWNMEGRNSPLHF; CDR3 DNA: TGTGCCTGGAATATGGAGGGAAGGAATTCACCCCTCCACTTT
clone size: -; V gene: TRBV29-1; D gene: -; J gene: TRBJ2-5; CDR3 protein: CSVESVLRGTQYF; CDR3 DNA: TGCAGCGTTGAGTCGGTCCTACGGGGGACCCAGTACTTC
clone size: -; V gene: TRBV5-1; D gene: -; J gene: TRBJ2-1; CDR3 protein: CASSLGLAGVNEQFF; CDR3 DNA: TGCGCCAGCAGCTTGGGACTGGCAGGCGTCAATGAGCAGTTCTTC